Listed below are T cell receptor beta chains from one sample, sequenced in a study of neurological immune-mediated disorders. From the 5' RACE reads, TCRdb called clonotypes with MiXCR, one entry per CDR3 protein. This table has about 45,000 distinct CDR3 sequences, approximately 13% appearing once. The specimen sequenced was PBMCs. The receptors here all came from a man aged 30 to 45 in good health. Each CDR3 is given with its conserved first and last residue. The D gene is left open where the match is weak. Clone size, where shown, is once, few, many, or a class for clones that have expanded.

v_call	j_call	cdr3_length	d_call	clone_size	cdr3_nt	cdr3_aa
TRBV6-1	TRBJ2-7	13	.	many	TGTGCCAGCAGTGAAGCGCTCCCCTACGAGCAGTACTTC	CASSEALPYEQYF
TRBV28	TRBJ2-3	15	TRBD2	many	TGTGCCAGCAGTTTACTAGCGGGAGGGGGCGATACGCAGTATTTT	CASSLLAGGGDTQYF
TRBV9	TRBJ2-2	13	.	many	TGTGCCAGCACTGAACCGAACACCGGGGAGCTGTTTTTT	CASTEPNTGELFF
TRBV28	TRBJ2-7	13	TRBD1	many	TGTGCCAGCAGTTTACAGGGGGCCTACGAGCAGTACTTC	CASSLQGAYEQYF
TRBV18	TRBJ1-5	14	.	many	TGTGCCAGCTCACCGACGAGGAGCAATCAGCCCCAGCATTTT	CASSPTRSNQPQHF
TRBV4-2	TRBJ2-7	16	TRBD2	.	TGTGCCTGCAGCCCTTATCAAGCGGGAGAGACCTACGAGCAGTACTTC	CACSPYQAGETYEQYF
TRBV27	TRBJ2-7	13	.	.	TGTGCCAGCAGTTCCCGACCCGATTACGAGCAGTACTTC	CASSSRPDYEQYF
TRBV6-2/TRBV6-3	TRBJ2-7	15	TRBD2	few	TGTGCCAGCAGTCCCCATGCGGGAGCCTCCTACGAGCAGTACTTC	CASSPHAGASYEQYF
TRBV6-6	TRBJ2-7	19	TRBD2	many	TGTGCCAGCAGTTACCCGTTGACCGGGACTAGCGGGAGCCGCTACGAGCAGTACTTC	CASSYPLTGTSGSRYEQYF
TRBV20-1	TRBJ1-3	15	.	many	TGCAGTGCGGAGAGGAGGGAGGCTACTGGAAACACCATATATTTT	CSAERREATGNTIYF
TRBV7-2	TRBJ2-3	15	TRBD2	few	TGTGCCAGCAGGAGCCTAGCGGTTAGCACAGATACGCAGTATTTT	CASRSLAVSTDTQYF
TRBV10-3	TRBJ1-1	14	.	many	TGTGCCATCAGTGGCGAGGGGCAAAACACTGAAGCTTTCTTT	CAISGEGQNTEAFF
TRBV27	TRBJ1-6	14	.	many	TGTGCCAGCAGTTTAAACAGGCTGGGATCACCCCTCCACTTT	CASSLNRLGSPLHF
TRBV7-2	TRBJ2-5	13	.	many	TGTGCCAGCAGCCAGGACTTCTGGGAGACCCAGTACTTC	CASSQDFWETQYF
TRBV5-6	TRBJ2-7	15	.	few	TGTGCCAGCAGCTTGGCTGGAGGGTATCACAACGAGCAGTACTTC	CASSLAGGYHNEQYF
TRBV7-9	TRBJ2-3	14	.	many	TGTGCCAGCAGGCATAGGGACAGCACAGATACGCAGTATTTT	CASRHRDSTDTQYF
TRBV29-1	TRBJ2-3	13	.	many	TGCAGCTCCCAGGTGGGGGCCCCAGATACGCAGTATTTT	CSSQVGAPDTQYF
TRBV20-1	TRBJ2-2	20	TRBD2	few	TGCAGTGCTAGGATTCTAGCGGGGAATCACTTTAGTACGGGTACCGGGGAGCTGTTTTTT	CSARILAGNHFSTGTGELFF
TRBV5-1	TRBJ1-5	17	.	many	TGCGCCAGCAGCTTGGCCGGGGGAACAACCAACAATCAGCCCCAGCATTTT	CASSLAGGTTNNQPQHF
TRBV5-5	TRBJ2-3	15	.	many	TGTGCCAGCAAATGGTCGAGGCGGCCGGGAGATACGCAGTATTTT	CASKWSRRPGDTQYF
TRBV12-3/TRBV12-4	TRBJ1-2	15	TRBD1	.	TGTGCCAGCAGCCGAACAGGGGGCGGTCTGGGTGGCTACACCTTC	CASSRTGGGLGGYTF
TRBV5-1	TRBJ2-3	15	TRBD2	many	TGCGCCAGCACCTCGGGCGGGAGTTTCGCAGATACGCAGTATTTT	CASTSGGSFADTQYF
TRBV29-1	TRBJ2-1	13	TRBD2	many	TGCAGCGTTGGAGCGGGAGGCCCGGGATGGCAGTTCTTC	CSVGAGGPGWQFF
TRBV29-1	TRBJ1-2	11	.	many	TGCAGCGTTAGAAGTAACTATGGCTACACCTTC	CSVRSNYGYTF
TRBV19	TRBJ2-5	17	.	many	TGTGCCAGTAGTATCGGAGGTTCTAGTACAAAACAAGAGACCCAGTACTTC	CASSIGGSSTKQETQYF
TRBV5-1	TRBJ2-1	15	TRBD2	many	TGCGCCAGCAGCTTGTTCGCTAGCGGGAGTAATGAGCAGTTCTTC	CASSLFASGSNEQFF
TRBV5-5	TRBJ2-7	15	TRBD1	many	TGTGCCAGCAGCGGGGGACAGGGGTTCTCCTACGAGCAGTACTTC	CASSGGQGFSYEQYF
TRBV20-1	TRBJ2-2	15	.	many	TGCAGTGCTCCTCGAGGGGACCTGGGCACCGGGGAGCTGTTTTTT	CSAPRGDLGTGELFF
TRBV6-1	TRBJ2-5	14	.	many	TGTGCCAGCAGTGAAGGACTAGTACAAGAGACCCAGTACTTC	CASSEGLVQETQYF
TRBV2	TRBJ2-7	14	TRBD1	many	TGTGCCAGCAGCCAGACAGGGGCTTTTTACGAGCAGTACTTC	CASSQTGAFYEQYF
TRBV27	TRBJ2-7	16	TRBD1	many	TGTGCCAGCAGGACCCAGACAGGGGATCACTCCTACGAGCAGTACTTC	CASRTQTGDHSYEQYF
TRBV12-3/TRBV12-4	TRBJ1-1	14	TRBD1	many	TGTGCCAGCAGCGAGACAGGGGGGTACACTGAAGCTTTCTTT	CASSETGGYTEAFF
TRBV11-2	TRBJ2-3	16	.	many	TGTGCCAGCAGCTTAAGGTCGAGGGGAGGCGCAGATACGCAGTATTTT	CASSLRSRGGADTQYF
TRBV4-1	TRBJ2-1	19	TRBD1	many	TGCGCCAGCAGCCAAGATCCCGCGACAGGGATGAGCTCCTACAATGAGCAGTTCTTC	CASSQDPATGMSSYNEQFF
TRBV14	TRBJ2-1	17	TRBD1	many	TGTGCCAGCAGCCCATATTGGACAGGGGAGCTCTACAATGAGCAGTTCTTC	CASSPYWTGELYNEQFF
TRBV12-3/TRBV12-4	TRBJ2-1	14	.	many	TGTGCCAGCAGACCTGTGGGGGCTACGAATGAGCAGTTCTTC	CASRPVGATNEQFF
TRBV12-3/TRBV12-4	TRBJ1-1	14	.	many	TGTGCCAGCAGTTTCCGTGTGGGGAACACTGAAGCTTTCTTT	CASSFRVGNTEAFF
TRBV12-3/TRBV12-4	TRBJ2-7	11	.	many	TGTGCCAGCAGCCCGGCCTACGAGCAGTACTTC	CASSPAYEQYF
TRBV20-1	TRBJ2-7	11	.	many	TGCAGTGCTTTGCGTTCCTACGAGCAGTACTTC	CSALRSYEQYF
TRBV27	TRBJ2-3	16	.	many	TGTGCCAGCAGCTATTCAGCCGGGACTGCCACAGATACGCAGTATTTT	CASSYSAGTATDTQYF
TRBV11-2	TRBJ2-6	11	.	many	TGTGCCAGCAGCTTTGCTTACGTCCTGACTTTC	CASSFAYVLTF
TRBV2	TRBJ1-6	14	.	.	TGTGCCAGCAGCCGGGACGCAGATAATTCACCCCTCCACTTT	CASSRDADNSPLHF
TRBV5-1	TRBJ2-5	17	.	.	TGCGCCAGCATCCTGGCCTTTTCGATCGGGGTTCAAGAGACCCAGTACTTC	CASILAFSIGVQETQYF
TRBV5-1	TRBJ2-3	15	.	many	TGCGCCAGCAGCCCCGTGGGCCGGGGCGCAGATACGCAGTATTTT	CASSPVGRGADTQYF
TRBV6-1	TRBJ1-5	17	TRBD1	many	TGTGCCAGCCAACTCATACAGGGGGCAGGGAGCAATCAGCCCCAGCATTTT	CASQLIQGAGSNQPQHF